What follows are 18 T cell receptor beta chains derived from one specimen sequenced in a study of blood T cell repertoires in COVID-19. Assay used: immunoSEQ multiplex PCR; TCRdb lists only in-frame clones, some missing. The data hold 150,000 to 200,000 clones, with about 83% observed a single time. Specimen: peripheral blood. The receptors come from a woman aged 65 to 85 with COVID-19, enrolled during active disease.

This sequence joins TRBV21-1 and TRBJ2-7; the table's TRBD2 call for D was not verified on the DNA. TRBV21-1 represents a pseudogene. The CDR3 spans 17 residues. CDR3 DNA: TGTGCCAGCAGCTTGGAGGGGCTGGGCCCAACCTGCTACGAGCAGTACTTC. This gives the protein CASSLEGLGPTCYEQYF.

CDR3 protein: CASYLGTLNTEAFF. In nucleotides, the CDR3 is TGTGCCAGCTACCTCGGGACTTTGAACACTGAAGCTTTCTTT. V usage is TRBV18 and J usage is TRBJ1-1; D may be TRBD1 (5 bases). There are 14 residues in the CDR3. Trimming removed 7 bases from V and 0 bases from J, with 12 bases in between. From germline, CDR1 is KGHSH and CDR2 LQKENI. Using reference TRBV18 and TRBJ1-1 for the parts outside the CDR3, the full variable domain is NAGVMQNPRHLVRRRGQEARLRCSPMKGHSHVYWYRQLPEEGLKFMVYLQKENIIDESGMPKERFSAEFPKEGPSILRIQQVVRGDSAAYFCASYLGTLNTEAFFGQGTRLTVV.

V is TRBV18 and J is TRBJ1-5; 10 bases fit TRBD1. The V gene's germline CDR1 is KGHSH and CDR2 LQKENI. After removal of 5 bases from V and 5 bases from J, the junction contained 3 bases not matched to a gene. The CDR3 sequence is 14 residues long. The CDR3, as DNA: TGTGCCAGCTCAGCGGGACAGGGGTATCAGCCCCAGCATTTT. Translation: CASSAGQGYQPQHF. The full variable domain, with the rest looked up from reference TRBV18 and TRBJ1-5, is NAGVMQNPRHLVRRRGQEARLRCSPMKGHSHVYWYRQLPEEGLKFMVYLQKENIIDESGMPKERFSAEFPKEGPSILRIQQVVRGDSAAYFCASSAGQGYQPQHFGDGTRLSIL.

The chain carries TRBV4-3 and TRBJ2-7, with 11 bases that match TRBD1. J was trimmed by 6 bases and V by 1 base; bases with no gene match: 2. CDR3 length: 14 residues. Germline-derived CDR1 and CDR2 are LGHNA and YSLEER. The CDR3 DNA follows: TGCGCCAGCAGCCAAGTCGGGACAGGGGGCGAGCAGTACTTC. This gives the protein CASSQVGTGGEQYF.

J is TRBJ1-1 and V is TRBV18; 10 bases are a match to TRBD1. The CDR3 totals 13 residues. Germline CDR1 KGHSH, CDR2 LQKENI. V lost 7 bases and J lost 4; bases outside the gene matches: 3. CDR3 region: CASLGTGATEAFF. The CDR3 bases are TGTGCCAGCTTAGGGACAGGGGCCACTGAAGCTTTCTTT.

V is TRBV11-3 and J is TRBJ2-5; D gene uncertain. Germline V CDR1 and CDR2: SGHNT, YENEEA. The CDR3 is made up of 15 amino acids. V dropped 3 bases and J dropped 5 bases, with 16 bases sitting between them. The CDR3 bases are TGTGCCAGCAGCTTCAGACTCCCGGCGGAGGAGACCCAGTACTTC. Its protein is CASSFRLPAEETQYF.

The J gene is TRBJ2-7, the V gene TRBV20-1; D gene uncertain. The CDR3 is 11 amino acids. CDR1 is DFQATT, CDR2 SNEGSKA, per germline (reference sequence). Trimming stripped 6 bases from V and 4 bases from J, with 10 bases between. The CDR3 is CSALTKYEQYF. The CDR3 region has the DNA TGCAGTGCCCTTACTAAATACGAGCAGTACTTC.

Points on this clone: The sample contains more than one DNA sequence encoding this CDR3. The genes are TRBV5-1 and TRBJ2-3, with 10 bases that match TRBD2. Germline CDR1 SGHRS, CDR2 YFSETQ. The V gene end was trimmed by 2 bases and the J gene end by 6 bases; junction bases not matched to a gene: 6. The CDR3 consists of 15 residues. The CDR3 region is CASSLAGGPGDTQYF. Written as DNA, the CDR3 is TGCGCCAGCAGCTTAGCGGGGGGGCCCGGGGATACGCAGTATTTT.

This clone has more than one count but fewer than ten. The rearrangement uses TRBV7-8 and TRBJ1-2; weak D call: TRBD1 (6 bases). The germline V gene encodes CDR1 SGHVS and CDR2 FQNEAQ. V was trimmed by 5 bases and J by 5 bases, leaving 15 bases between them. The CDR3 has 14 amino acids. DNA for the CDR3: TGTGCCAGCAGCCTTAGGACCACAGGGTATGGCTACACCTTC. Translation: CASSLRTTGYGYTF.

The rearrangement joins TRBV7-9 to TRBJ1-6, with D hard to call. Germline V gives CDR1 SEHNR, CDR2 FQNEAQ (reference sequence). Trimming cost V 2 bases and J 10 bases, with 6 bases left between them. The CDR3 length is 12 residues. CDR3 residues: CASSLRMSPLHF. The CDR3 DNA is TGTGCCAGCAGCTTACGTATGTCACCCCTCCACTTT. Complete variable domain (other parts from reference TRBV7-9 and TRBJ1-6): DTGVSQNPRHKITKRGQNVTFRCDPISEHNRLYWYRQTLGQGPEFLTYFQNEAQLEKSRLLSDRFSAERPKGSFSTLEIQRTEQGDSAMYLCASSLRMSPLHFGNGTRLTVT.

The V call is TRBV3-1 (or the pseudogene TRBV3-2), the J call TRBJ2-1, with D possibly being TRBD1 (5 bases). Per germline, CDR1 LGHDT and CDR2 YNNKEL (reference sequence). The CDR3 loop spans 15 amino acids. Trimming stripped 1 base from V and 3 bases from J, with 10 bases between. CDR3 DNA sequence: TGTGCCAGCAGCCAAGGGGGCGGCCTCTACAATGAGCAGTTCTTC. Translating it yields CASSQGGGLYNEQFF.

The chain employs TRBV24-1 and TRBJ2-3; 9 nucleotides agree with TRBD1. The CDR3 is 16 amino acids. Germline V lookup: CDR1 KGHDR, CDR2 SFDVKD. J lost 2 bases, V lost 3 bases, and 5 bases had no gene match. The CDR3 DNA is TGTGCCACCAGTGATCTCGGGACAGGGCCCACAGATACGCAGTATTTT. Residues: CATSDLGTGPTDTQYF.

The chain uses TRBV11-2 and TRBJ2-5; 9 bases agree with TRBD2. Per the germline V gene, CDR1 is SGHAT and CDR2 is FQNNGV. This CDR3 has 17 residues. Trimming cost V 1 base and J 4 bases; bases outside gene matches: 10. The CDR3 region has the DNA TGTGCCAGCAGCTTAGTGGGGCGGCTAGCGGGAAGAGAGACCCAGTACTTC. It is translated as CASSLVGRLAGRETQYF.

This sequence joins TRBV2 and TRBJ1-5; no reliable D call. The germline V gene has CDR1 SNHLY and CDR2 FYNNEI. The CDR3 loop spans 13 amino acids. Trimming took off 5 bases at V and 6 bases at J, with 11 bases between the two ends. The CDR3 region has the DNA TGTGCCAGCAGTTATGAGGGAGGTCAGCCCCAGCATTTT. It is translated as CASSYEGGQPQHF.

The V and J genes are TRBV24-1 and TRBJ2-1; 10 bases fit TRBD2. The germline V gene encodes CDR1 KGHDR and CDR2 SFDVKD. This CDR3 has 19 amino acids. J was trimmed by 3 bases and V by 2 bases; bases with no gene match: 12. The CDR3 DNA reads TGTGCCACCAGTGATTCCGCCCCGGCAAGCGGGAGGGACTACAATGAGCAGTTCTTC. It translates to CATSDSAPASGRDYNEQFF.

The chain has TRBV27 and TRBJ2-7; 8 bases are shared with TRBD1. This CDR3 spans 14 amino acids. V shed 3 bases, J shed 4 bases, and the junction held 5 bases outside the gene matches. Germline V CDR1 and CDR2: MNHEY, SMNVEV (reference sequence). CDR3 residues: CASSLGRGRYEQYF. Written as DNA, the CDR3 is TGTGCCAGCAGTTTGGGCAGGGGGCGTTACGAGCAGTACTTC.

The V gene is TRBV12-5, the J gene TRBJ2-5, with a tentative D call TRBD2 (5 bases). This CDR3 is 13 amino acids long. The V gene's germline CDR1 is LGHNT and CDR2 FRNRAP. The germline V and J ends were trimmed by 5 bases and 5 bases, with 12 bases remaining between them. For the CDR3, the DNA is TGTGCTAGTGGTAATACTAGAGGGGAGACCCAGTACTTC. The encoded protein is CASGNTRGETQYF.

In this sample, this clone turned up once. The chain is built from TRBV19 and TRBJ1-5, with D perhaps matching TRBD1 (6 bases). Deletions cut 7 bases from V and 3 bases from J, with 13 bases between. CDR3 length: 14 residues. CDR1 and CDR2 (germline): LNHDA, SQIVND (reference sequence). This CDR3 is CASTSGQLNQPQHF. The CDR3 region has the DNA TGTGCCAGTACGAGCGGACAGCTCAATCAGCCCCAGCATTTT.